What follows is one T cell receptor beta chain and its context. With 10 bases removed from V and 9 bases from J, the gap between germline ends came to 15 bases. CDR1 is ENHRY and CDR2 is SYGVKD in the germline V gene. The CDR3 consists of 12 residues. This specimen belongs to a study of shared clonotypes between healthy human individuals. The assay was immunoSEQ multiplex PCR, and TCRdb's table has in-frame clones only and misses some. The table lists roughly 2,000,000 clones, about 94% of them singletons. Naive CD8 cells lacked CD45RO, underwent positive selection for CCR7 and left out terminally differentiated effector memory CD45RA+ cells. Adult donors, all healthy and HIV-negative, had no recent acute infections or vaccinations.

The clonotype comes from a man between 18 and 35 years old in good health. The chain carries TRBV10-3 and TRBJ2-2; D remains unclear. The sample consisted of naive CD8+ T cells sorted from blood. CDR3 sequence: CATRPTAWELFF. The DNA of the CDR3 is TGTGCCACCAGGCCCACCGCTTGGGAGCTGTTTTTT.